This TCR beta chain was recovered during a study of beta chain features in type 1 diabetes. The study, taken as a whole, reports: TCRB CDR3s from Type 1 diabetes patients were moderately but significantly shorter in all four CD4+ subsets.

In germline, CDR1 is SGHNT, CDR2 YYREEE (reference sequence). The CDR3 is made up of 14 amino acids. The V and J ends lost 5 bases and 1 base, in that order; junction bases with no gene match: 2. Each donor gave one heparinised blood draw averaging around 120 mL. Investigators reverse transcribed all isolated RNA, so they sequenced expressed TCRB transcripts. Deep immunoSEQ sequencing covered naive, central memory and regulatory T cell samples. Assay: immunoSEQ multiplex PCR; the TCRdb copy retains only in-frame clones and omits some. The sample shows 850,000 to 900,000 clones, about a sixth of them seen only once. This clone was picked up a small number of times. The antigen is not known.

The clonotype was recovered from a woman younger than 30 in good health. This chain joins TRBV5-4 and TRBJ2-1; 8 positions match TRBD2. Input material: naive CD4+ T cells from blood. CDR3 DNA sequence: TGTGCCAGCAGACCTAGCGGGTCCTACAATGAGCAGTTCTTC. It is translated as CASRPSGSYNEQFF. Complete variable domain (other parts from reference TRBV5-4 and TRBJ2-1): ETGVTQSPTHLIKTRGQQVTLRCSSQSGHNTVSWYQQALGQGPQFIFQYYREEENGRGNFPPRFSGLQFPNYSSELNVNALELDDSALYLCASRPSGSYNEQFFGPGTRLTVL.